A selection of T cell receptor beta chains follows, all from one sample in a study of neurological immune-mediated disorders. TCRdb redid the calling of the 5' RACE reads with MiXCR, one entry per CDR3 protein. This table has under 130,000 distinct CDR3 sequences, about 10% appearing once. The sequencing sample was made of PBMCs. The receptors were gathered from a female donor with HTLV-1-associated myelopathy (HAM/TSP). The CDR3 runs from the conserved cysteine through the conserved F or W. The order of the fields is clone size, D gene, J gene, V gene, CDR3 protein, CDR3 DNA. D genes are given only for firm matches. Rows give clone size only sometimes, using once, few, many, or a class for an expanded clone.

- | - | TRBJ1-2 | TRBV12-3/TRBV12-4 | CASSLRLYGYTF | TGTGCCAGCAGTTTAAGGCTCTATGGCTACACCTTC
many | - | TRBJ2-2 | TRBV6-5 | CASSYGTMNTGELFF | TGTGCCAGCAGTTACGGGACCATGAACACCGGGGAGCTGTTTTTT
medium-sized | TRBD2 | TRBJ2-2 | TRBV20-1 | CSAENSGGAAGELFF | TGCAGTGCAGAAAATAGCGGGGGGGCGGCCGGGGAGCTGTTTTTT
- | - | TRBJ1-1 | TRBV28 | CASSSTEAFF | TGTGCCAGCAGTTCCACTGAAGCTTTCTTT
many | - | TRBJ2-2 | TRBV5-1 | CASSTGPTNTGELFF | TGCGCCAGCAGCACGGGCCCCACGAACACCGGGGAGCTGTTTTTT
- | TRBD1 | TRBJ2-7 | TRBV20-1 | CSARPGQAHEEQYF | TGCAGTGCTCGACCGGGACAGGCGCATGAGGAGCAGTACTTC
many | - | TRBJ1-3 | TRBV27 | CASRRGPGNTIYF | TGTGCCAGCAGAAGGGGCCCTGGAAACACCATATATTTT
many | - | TRBJ1-5 | TRBV15 | CATSTHRAQPQHF | TGTGCCACCAGCACCCACAGGGCCCAGCCCCAGCATTTT
many | - | TRBJ2-7 | TRBV28 | CASRSTGIYTYEQYF | TGTGCCAGCAGATCGACGGGGATCTATACCTACGAGCAGTACTTC
many | - | TRBJ2-2 | TRBV20-1 | CSASRAGELFF | TGCAGTGCATCTAGGGCCGGGGAGCTGTTTTTT
many | - | TRBJ2-3 | TRBV4-1 | CASRAQGFSTDTQYF | TGCGCCAGCAGGGCCCAGGGTTTCAGCACAGATACGCAGTATTTT
many | TRBD1 | TRBJ2-1 | TRBV18 | CASSPYRDRDGNEQFF | TGTGCCAGCTCACCCTACCGGGACAGGGACGGCAATGAGCAGTTCTTC
many | TRBD1 | TRBJ2-7 | TRBV28 | CASSFTGGGYEQYF | TGTGCCAGCAGTTTTACAGGGGGTGGCTACGAGCAGTACTTC
- | TRBD1 | TRBJ2-7 | TRBV5-6 | CASRTTGGSYEQYF | TGTGCCAGCAGGACGACAGGGGGCTCCTACGAGCAGTACTTC
- | TRBD1 | TRBJ2-1 | TRBV5-1 | CASSHGQGNNQQFF | TGCGCCAGCAGCCATGGACAGGGGAACAATCAGCAGTTCTTC
many | TRBD2 | TRBJ2-3 | TRBV7-2 | CASSLDGGNTDTQYF | TGTGCCAGCAGCTTAGACGGGGGGAACACAGATACGCAGTATTTT
many | - | TRBJ2-1 | TRBV20-1 | CSAQGHLSNEQFF | TGCAGTGCGCAGGGACACCTGTCCAATGAGCAGTTCTTC
few | - | TRBJ2-2 | TRBV6-1 | CASSGGTYRTGELFF | TGTGCCAGCAGTGGGGGGACGTATCGCACCGGGGAGCTGTTTTTT
- | - | TRBJ2-6 | TRBV5-1 | CASSLLYSGANVLTF | TGCGCCAGCAGCTTGCTATACTCTGGGGCCAACGTCCTGACTTTC
many | - | TRBJ2-3 | TRBV7-2 | CASSFITDTQYF | TGTGCCAGCAGCTTTATTACAGATACGCAGTATTTT
- | - | TRBJ2-2 | TRBV11-2 | CASRTGHGELFF | TGTGCCAGCAGAACAGGGCACGGGGAGCTGTTTTTT
few | - | TRBJ2-5 | TRBV28 | CASSSKEKETQYF | TGTGCCAGCAGTTCTAAGGAAAAAGAGACCCAGTACTTC
many | - | TRBJ2-3 | TRBV25-1 | CASSAGSGRTDTQYF | TGTGCCAGCAGTGCGGGATCCGGGCGCACAGATACGCAGTATTTT
few | - | TRBJ1-5 | TRBV7-9 | CASSGGQSQPQHF | TGTGCCAGCAGCGGTGGTCAGAGTCAGCCCCAGCATTTT
few | - | TRBJ2-7 | TRBV6-2/TRBV6-3 | CASSYSTGARSYEQYF | TGTGCCAGCAGTTACTCTACGGGGGCCCGCTCCTACGAGCAGTACTTC
once | - | TRBJ2-7 | TRBV6-2/TRBV6-3 | CASSYSRGLYEQYF | TGTGCCAGCAGTTACTCAAGGGGCCTCTACGAGCAGTACTTC
many | - | TRBJ1-1 | TRBV7-9 | CASRLDGGSTEAFF | TGTGCCAGCAGACTAGACGGGGGGAGCACTGAAGCTTTCTTT
many | - | TRBJ2-2 | TRBV20-1 | CSASLNRNTGELFF | TGCAGTGCTAGCCTCAACAGGAACACCGGGGAGCTGTTTTTT
many | - | TRBJ1-2 | TRBV5-1 | CASSPGQVDGYTF | TGCGCCAGCAGCCCGGGACAAGTGGACGGCTACACCTTC
many | - | TRBJ1-1 | TRBV5-1 | CASSLAGEVGAFF | TGCGCCAGCAGCTTGGCAGGGGAGGTCGGAGCTTTCTTT
many | - | TRBJ2-6 | TRBV28 | CASSLFSGSGANVLTF | TGTGCCAGCAGTTTATTCTCAGGGTCTGGGGCCAACGTCCTGACTTTC
many | TRBD2 | TRBJ2-2 | TRBV7-2 | CASRREAGYTGELFF | TGTGCCAGCAGACGTGAAGCGGGGTACACCGGGGAGCTGTTTTTT
many | - | TRBJ2-5 | TRBV15 | CATAGSGAHQETQYF | TGTGCTACCGCCGGCTCCGGGGCTCACCAAGAGACCCAGTACTTC
few | - | TRBJ2-3 | TRBV5-5 | CASSPFTDTQYF | TGTGCCAGCAGCCCCTTTACAGATACGCAGTATTTT
many | TRBD1 | TRBJ2-7 | TRBV10-3 | CAISEIQGYEQYF | TGTGCCATCAGTGAGATACAGGGGTACGAGCAGTACTTC
- | TRBD1 | TRBJ2-2 | TRBV19 | CASNSGGITGELFF | TGTGCCAGTAATTCAGGGGGCATCACCGGGGAGCTGTTTTTT
many | - | TRBJ2-3 | TRBV12-3/TRBV12-4 | CASSLRGRTQYF | TGTGCCAGCAGCCTGAGAGGGAGGACGCAGTATTTT
- | TRBD2 | TRBJ2-3 | TRBV20-1 | CSANSGGGPTDTQYF | TGCAGTGCTAACTCTGGCGGGGGGCCCACAGATACGCAGTATTTT
many | - | TRBJ2-3 | TRBV7-2 | CASRLGRTDTQYF | TGTGCCAGCAGGCTCGGTCGCACAGATACGCAGTATTTT
- | TRBD1 | TRBJ1-5 | TRBV6-1 | CASSEGQGKQPQHF | TGTGCCAGCAGTGAAGGACAGGGGAAACAGCCCCAGCATTTT
many | - | TRBJ1-5 | TRBV7-8 | CASSLTVNSNQPQHF | TGTGCCAGCAGCTTAACAGTAAATAGCAATCAGCCCCAGCATTTT
many | - | TRBJ2-3 | TRBV20-1 | CSARMGGARDTQYF | TGCAGTGCTAGAATGGGGGGGGCTAGAGATACGCAGTATTTT
many | - | TRBJ2-3 | TRBV6-5 | CASSYSASRTDTQYF | TGTGCCAGCAGTTACTCGGCGTCCCGCACAGATACGCAGTATTTT
many | - | TRBJ1-4 | TRBV2 | CAGTGGLNEKLFF | TGTGCCGGGACTGGCGGATTAAATGAAAAACTGTTTTTT
many | TRBD1 | TRBJ2-1 | TRBV20-1 | CSAAFWGDRGNNEQFF | TGCAGTGCTGCTTTTTGGGGGGACAGGGGAAACAATGAGCAGTTCTTC
- | TRBD1 | TRBJ2-4 | TRBV29-1 | CSVATGTNRYIQYF | TGCAGCGTTGCGACAGGGACGAATAGGTACATTCAGTACTTC
- | TRBD2 | TRBJ2-7 | TRBV14 | CASSLGLAGAFYEQYF | TGTGCCAGCAGCCTGGGACTAGCGGGGGCTTTCTACGAGCAGTACTTC
many | TRBD1 | TRBJ2-7 | TRBV20-1 | CSARVGQLSQQYF | TGCAGTGCTAGAGTGGGACAGCTAAGCCAGCAGTACTTC
many | - | TRBJ1-2 | TRBV12-3/TRBV12-4 | CASSPADNYGYTF | TGTGCCAGCAGTCCAGCCGATAACTATGGCTACACCTTC
many | - | TRBJ2-2 | TRBV7-9 | CASSLAAITGELFF | TGTGCCAGCAGCTTAGCAGCGATCACCGGGGAGCTGTTTTTT
- | - | TRBJ2-5 | TRBV15 | CATSRDRLPQETQYF | TGTGCTACCAGCAGGGATAGACTCCCCCAAGAGACCCAGTACTTC
many | TRBD2 | TRBJ2-1 | TRBV7-8 | CASSLYISGGINEQFF | TGTGCCAGCAGCTTGTATATAAGCGGGGGGATCAATGAGCAGTTCTTC
many | TRBD1 | TRBJ2-1 | TRBV7-3 | CASSPSTGLGVNEQFF | TGTGCCAGCAGCCCCTCGACAGGGCTAGGGGTCAATGAGCAGTTCTTC
many | TRBD1 | TRBJ1-2 | TRBV12-3/TRBV12-4 | CASSLYRDSYGYTF | TGTGCCAGCAGTTTGTATCGGGACAGCTATGGCTACACCTTC